These 28 T cell receptor beta chains originate from one sample sequenced in a study of blood T cells in healthy people across ages. For the second PCR, which ran for about 7 to 11 cycles, a sample-barcoded 5' primer and a J-beta primer mix were used. Each CDR3 protein is one row after TCRdb ran MiXCR on the 5' RACE reads. Seen here are some 1.5 million distinct CDR3 sequences, roughly 27% observed once, and the top ten hold approximately 7.7%. Sequenced sample: blood. Receptors were obtained from a woman in her 30s in good health.

The rearrangement joins TRBV19 to TRBJ1-5; the match to TRBD1 covers 7 bases. The length of the CDR3 is 14 residues. Germline-derived CDR1 and CDR2 are LNHDA and SQIVND (reference sequence). V lost 5 bases and J lost 4; bases outside the gene matches: 5. CDR3 DNA sequence: TGTGCCAGTAGTCGGGACAGCCAAAATCAGCCCCAGCATTTT. Encoded protein: CASSRDSQNQPQHF.

The chain employs TRBV18 and TRBJ2-1; 9 positions match TRBD2. Per the germline V gene, CDR1 is KGHSH and CDR2 is LQKENI. There are 17 residues in the CDR3. Losses at the gene ends were 3 bases for V and 4 bases for J; bases not matched to a gene: 10. The DNA for the CDR3 is TGTGCCAGCTCACCGTCTTCTCGGGCGGGAGGGTACAATGAGCAGTTCTTC. It translates to CASSPSSRAGGYNEQFF.

This clonotype was counted a few times. This rearrangement joins TRBV6-1 to TRBJ1-1; 7 bases fit TRBD1. The CDR3 has 16 residues. V was clipped by 3 bases and J by 8 bases; unmatched bases: 15. CDR1 MNHNS and CDR2 SASEGT come from the germline V gene. CDR3 in DNA: TGTGCCAGCAGTGAGTGGACAGGTTTGTCCGCTGAAGAAGCTTTCTTT. Its protein product is CASSEWTGLSAEEAFF.

This clonotype was picked up many times. The rearrangement joins TRBV10-2 to TRBJ2-5; TRBD1 might be the D (5 bases). V lost 7 bases and J lost 3, with 15 bases in between. In germline, CDR1 is WSHSY, CDR2 SAAADI. CDR3 length: 14 residues. The CDR3 is CASTSSPQEETQYF. CDR3 in DNA: TGCGCCAGCACCAGCTCACCACAGGAAGAGACCCAGTACTTC.

The table lists this clonotype with a few counts. The chain employs TRBV29-1 and TRBJ2-3; the match to TRBD2 covers 9 bases. This CDR3 has 14 amino acids. Germline V gene data show CDR1 as SQVTM and CDR2 as ANQGSEA. The ends lost 6 bases at V and 1 base at J; junction bases unmatched: 5. CDR3 region: CSVERGAGTDTQYF. In DNA form, the CDR3 reads TGCAGCGTAGAGCGGGGGGCAGGCACAGATACGCAGTATTTT.

This clonotype turned up a few times. The gene calls are TRBV6-5 and TRBJ1-2, with a possible D match to TRBD1 (6 bases). The germline V gene encodes CDR1 MNHEY and CDR2 SVGAGI. This CDR3 spans 12 amino acids. The germline V and J ends were trimmed by 7 bases and 8 bases, with 14 bases remaining between them. CDR3 in amino acids: CASKGEVFGYTF. The DNA of the CDR3 is TGTGCCAGCAAGGGGGAGGTTTTCGGCTACACCTTC.

The chain uses TRBV4-1 and TRBJ2-7; 8 bases align to TRBD1. The germline V gene encodes CDR1 MGHRA and CDR2 YSYEKL. The length of the CDR3 is 15 residues. Trimming removed 1 base from V and 0 bases from J; junction bases left unmatched: 2. CDR3 sequence reads: CASSQGGQVSYEQYF. Here the CDR3 DNA reads TGCGCCAGCAGCCAAGGGGGACAGGTCTCCTACGAGCAGTACTTC.

This chain connects TRBV10-3 to TRBJ1-2; D not certain. The V gene lost 0 bases and the J gene lost 2 bases, with 7 bases spanning the gap. Germline loops: CDR1 ENHRY, CDR2 SYGVKD. The CDR3 contains 14 residues. CDR3 amino acids: CAISESVGNYGYTF. CDR3 DNA: TGTGCCATCAGTGAGTCGGTCGGAAACTATGGCTACACCTTC.

This clonotype was observed a few times. The V gene is TRBV12-3 or TRBV12-4, the J gene TRBJ2-3; D ambiguous. The CDR3 loop spans 11 amino acids. V was shortened by 4 bases and J by 8 bases, with 7 bases between the two germline ends. This CDR3 reads CASSYRGTQYF. The CDR3 nucleotides are TGTGCCAGCAGTTACAGAGGTACGCAGTATTTT.

V is TRBV28 and J is TRBJ1-2; a weak D match, TRBD1 (5 bases). Trimming stripped 4 bases from V and 6 bases from J, with 12 bases between. Looked up from germline, CDR1 is MDHEN and CDR2 is SYDVKM. CDR3 length: 13 residues. In DNA form, the CDR3 reads TGTGCCAGCAGTTCAGGAGGGGACCATGGCTACACCTTC. As protein: CASSSGGDHGYTF.

The chain combines TRBV6-5 with TRBJ1-2; TRBD1 matches at 7 bases. This CDR3 has 13 amino acids. The germline CDR1 and CDR2 sequences are MNHEY and SVGAGI. After removal of 6 bases from V and 8 bases from J, the junction contained 9 bases not matched to a gene. CDR3 DNA: TGTGCCAGCAGACCACCGACAGGGTCGGGCTACACCTTC. Translated: CASRPPTGSGYTF.

This clonotype was counted a few times. The J gene is TRBJ2-1, the V gene TRBV7-9, with TRBD2 matching over 8 bases. The assigned J gene may be wrong: the sequence end matches TRBJ2-7 better. CDR1 and CDR2 (germline): SEHNR, FQNEAQ (reference sequence). The CDR3 length is 16 residues. CDR3 in DNA: TGTGCCAGCAGCTCCGCGGTAGCGGGGAACTACAATGAGCAGTACTTC. Its protein product is CASSSAVAGNYNEQYF.

V is TRBV20-1 and J is TRBJ1-5, with 11 positions matching TRBD1. This CDR3 has 15 amino acids. The trim removed 6 bases at V and 1 base at J, leaving 5 bases unmatched. Germline loops: CDR1 DFQATT, CDR2 SNEGSKA (reference sequence). CDR3 sequence: CSAGGDRGSNQPQHF. The CDR3 bases are TGCAGTGCAGGCGGGGACAGGGGGAGCAATCAGCCCCAGCATTTT.

Only a few counts were recorded for this clonotype. V usage is TRBV9 and J usage is TRBJ2-3; TRBD1 matches 12 bases. Germline CDR1 reads SGDLS; CDR2 reads YYNGEE. V dropped 3 bases and J dropped 2; count of bases not matched to a gene: 13. This CDR3 spans 19 amino acids. The DNA for the CDR3 is TGTGCCAGCAGCGCACTTCCCGGGACAGGGGGCTCGACCACAGATACGCAGTATTTT. Amino acid sequence: CASSALPGTGGSTTDTQYF.

This clonotype was counted a few times. The CDR3 protein is CASSSPSGGGNEQFF. In nucleotides, the CDR3 is TGCGCCAGCAGCTCTCCTAGCGGGGGGGGCAATGAGCAGTTCTTC. The chain combines TRBV5-1 with TRBJ2-1, with 12 nucleotides matching TRBD2. Trimming cost V 3 bases and J 6 bases; bases outside gene matches: 4. This CDR3 has 15 amino acids. The germline gives CDR1 SGHRS, CDR2 YFSETQ.

Note on this clonotype: The junction departs from germline at one end; a sequencing error may be responsible. The chain recombines TRBV6-5 with TRBJ1-1; D ambiguous. The CDR3 has 12 amino acids. Germline V gene data show CDR1 as MNHEY and CDR2 as SVGAGI. The CDR3: CAGSTSNTEAFF. The DNA of the CDR3 is TGTGCCGGCAGTACTTCAAACACTGAAGCTTTCTTT.

V gene TRBV20-1 combines with J gene TRBJ1-5, with 7 bases fitting TRBD1. V gave up 0 bases and J gave up 7 bases; unmatched junction bases: 6. The CDR3 sequence is 14 residues long. The germline gives CDR1 DFQATT, CDR2 SNEGSKA (reference sequence). The chain's CDR3 is CSARETGLGQPQHF. The CDR3 DNA reads TGCAGTGCTAGAGAGACAGGGTTAGGGCAGCCCCAGCATTTT.

The V call is TRBV29-1, the J call TRBJ1-2; 7 bases align to TRBD1. V lost 3 bases and J lost 3; bases outside the gene matches: 7. The CDR3 loop spans 14 amino acids. The germline gives CDR1 SQVTM, CDR2 ANQGSEA. The DNA for the CDR3 is TGCAGCGTTGACCGACAGGGACTCGACTATGGCTACACCTTC. Translation: CSVDRQGLDYGYTF.

The genes are TRBV5-1 and TRBJ2-3, with 8 bases that match TRBD1. This CDR3 is 15 amino acids long. Germline V gene data show CDR1 as SGHRS and CDR2 as YFSETQ. J was trimmed by 4 bases and V by 2 bases; bases with no gene match: 6. The CDR3 sequence is CASSFIGQGSDTQYF. In DNA, the CDR3 is TGCGCCAGCAGCTTTATAGGACAGGGTTCAGATACGCAGTATTTT.

In this sample, this clonotype turned up a few times. The J gene is TRBJ2-7, the V gene TRBV6-2 or TRBV6-3; weak D call: TRBD1 (5 bases). Germline loops: CDR1 MNHEY, CDR2 SVGEGT. The CDR3 runs to 12 residues. The germline V and J ends were trimmed by 8 bases and 6 bases, with 14 bases remaining between them. The DNA for the CDR3 is TGTGCCAGCGGATCAGGGTGGACCGAGCAGTACTTC. This codes for CASGSGWTEQYF.

At least ten counts were recorded for this clonotype. The chain couples TRBV20-1 to TRBJ2-7; no clear D gene. Germline V gene sequence: CDR1 DFQATT, CDR2 SNEGSKA (reference sequence). The length of the CDR3 is 12 residues. Deletions cut 4 bases from V and 0 bases from J, with 7 bases between. CDR3 protein: CSATTISYEQYF. The CDR3 DNA reads as TGCAGTGCTACTACTATCTCCTACGAGCAGTACTTC.

This clonotype was observed a few times. The chain combines TRBV5-1 with TRBJ2-1; possibly TRBD1 or TRBD2 for D (5 bases each). The CDR3 sequence is 16 residues long. V lost 6 bases, J lost 5 bases, and 21 bases lay in between. The V gene's germline CDR1 is SGHRS and CDR2 YFSETQ. The CDR3 sequence is CASNGDWWGRNNEQFF. The CDR3 DNA follows: TGCGCCAGCAACGGAGATTGGTGGGGGAGAAACAATGAGCAGTTCTTC.

For this clonotype: This may be a read error: a much more frequent sequence differs by one nucleotide. The V call is TRBV10-3, the J call TRBJ2-5; possible D gene TRBD1, 6 bases. Per the germline V gene, CDR1 is ENHRY and CDR2 is SYGVKD. This CDR3 comprises 12 residues. CDR3 amino acids: CAVSPGEETQYF. CDR3 in DNA: TGTGCCGTCAGTCCAGGGGAAGAGACCCAGTACTTC.

This chain joins TRBV7-9 and TRBJ2-2; D is unclear. Trimming stripped 2 bases from V and 4 bases from J, with 11 bases between. Looked up from germline, CDR1 is SEHNR and CDR2 is FQNEAQ (reference sequence). There are 15 residues in the CDR3. The CDR3: CASSLIIEVTGELFF. The CDR3 DNA reads as TGTGCCAGCAGCTTAATTATTGAAGTCACCGGGGAGCTGTTTTTT.

The table lists this clonotype with a few counts. Being one base from a much bigger clone, this may be a read error. J is TRBJ2-7 and V is TRBV7-2; the match to TRBD2 covers 7 bases. This CDR3 region has 16 residues. Trimming cost V 2 bases and J 10 bases; bases outside gene matches: 17. Looked up from germline, CDR1 is SGHTA and CDR2 is FQGNSA. CDR3 sequence: CASSLSRMGSREAQYF. CDR3 bases: TGTGCCAGCAGCTTATCCCGGATGGGGTCTCGGGAGGCCCAGTACTTC.

This clonotype was seen a few times. J is TRBJ2-4 and V is TRBV12-3 or TRBV12-4; 7 bases fit TRBD1. V lost 4 bases and J lost 13; bases outside the gene matches: 13. The CDR3 totals 14 residues. The DNA for the CDR3 is TGTGCCAGCAGTTCCACCGGCTGGGAAGGGGGCCAGTACTTC. It translates to CASSSTGWEGGQYF.

V gene TRBV28 combines with J gene TRBJ2-7; perhaps TRBD1 as D (7 bases). CDR1 is MDHEN and CDR2 is SYDVKM in the germline V gene. The CDR3 contains 15 residues. V lost 5 bases to trimming and J lost 0 bases, with 14 bases between them. CDR3 sequence reads: CASSGGGQGSYEQYF. CDR3 nucleotides: TGTGCCAGCAGTGGAGGGGGCCAGGGCTCCTACGAGCAGTACTTC.

This sequence joins TRBV5-1 and TRBJ1-1; a weak D match, TRBD1 (5 bases). Germline CDR1 and CDR2: SGHRS and YFSETQ. The CDR3 consists of 13 residues. V was trimmed by 7 bases and J by 3 bases, leaving 13 bases between them. CDR3 in DNA: TGCGCCAGCCACTCGGCGGGGGACACTGAAGCTTTCTTT. Protein sequence: CASHSAGDTEAFF.